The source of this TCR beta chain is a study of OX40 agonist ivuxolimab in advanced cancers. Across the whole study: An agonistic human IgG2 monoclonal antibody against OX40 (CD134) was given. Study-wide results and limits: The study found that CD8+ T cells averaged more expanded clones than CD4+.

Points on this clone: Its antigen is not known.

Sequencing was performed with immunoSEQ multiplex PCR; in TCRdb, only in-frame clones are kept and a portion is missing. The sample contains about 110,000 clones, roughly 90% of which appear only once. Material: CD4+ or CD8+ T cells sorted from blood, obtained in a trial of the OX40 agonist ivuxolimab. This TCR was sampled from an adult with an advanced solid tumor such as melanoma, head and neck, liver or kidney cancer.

The DNA for the CDR3 is TGTGCCGGAGCAGAGGGCTCTGGAAACACCATATATTTT. It encodes CAGAEGSGNTIYF. This chain uses TRBV6-6 with TRBJ1-3; no firm D call. The CDR3 loop spans 13 amino acids. V lost 11 bases and J 0 bases, leaving 11 bases between the germline ends. Germline V CDR1 and CDR2: MNHNY, SVGAGI (reference sequence).